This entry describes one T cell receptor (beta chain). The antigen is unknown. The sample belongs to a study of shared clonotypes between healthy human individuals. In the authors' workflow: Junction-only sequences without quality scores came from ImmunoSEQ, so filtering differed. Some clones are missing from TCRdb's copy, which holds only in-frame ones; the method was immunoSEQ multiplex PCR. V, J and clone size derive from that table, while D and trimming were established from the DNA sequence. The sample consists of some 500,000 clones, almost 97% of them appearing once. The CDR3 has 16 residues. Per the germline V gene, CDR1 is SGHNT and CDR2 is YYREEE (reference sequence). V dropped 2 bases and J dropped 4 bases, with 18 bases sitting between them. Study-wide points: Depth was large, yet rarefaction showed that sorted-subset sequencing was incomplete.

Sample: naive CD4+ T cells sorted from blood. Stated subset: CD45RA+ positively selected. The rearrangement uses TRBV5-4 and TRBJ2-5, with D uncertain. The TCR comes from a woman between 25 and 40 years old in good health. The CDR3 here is CASSFPHSSIGETQYF. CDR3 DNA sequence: TGTGCCAGCAGCTTTCCCCATTCAAGTATAGGAGAGACCCAGTACTTC.